This T cell receptor beta chain was recorded in a study of cytomegalovirus exposure and HLA in healthy donors (dated by TCRdb to 2016 to 2017). Concerning the study at large: An earlier analysis of some 500 of the donors reported about 250 Gb of sequence data and 117 million unique TCR beta sequences from approximately 180 million T cells. The study combined high-throughput TCR immunosequencing, statistical association of individual TCRs with disease status, and machine learning to predict cytomegalovirus infection status. Roughly five DR-DQ haplotypes were treated as single units for association and clustering because of strong linkage in the cohort. Across approximately 420 genotyped donors of the cohort, an average of approximately 240,000 unique TCR beta nucleotide sequences per donor were sequenced, and approximately 17% of those sequences were non-productive. The number of donors typed differed by locus, with about 629-640 for A, B, C, DRB1 and DQB1, roughly 520 for DQA1, 600 to 610 for DPA1, and around 460 for DPB1. Rather than drawing on any new phenotypic data, the later analysis identified candidate immune exposures from TCR beta sequences and the way those sequences occurred across donors. HLA typing included class I and class II loci at four-digit resolution. Donor age, sex, ethnicity and CMV serostatus were compiled alongside the repertoire data. Besides the first cohort of 666 subjects, a separate validation cohort made up of over 100 different subjects was used. A later analysis re-examined previously published TCR beta repertoires from roughly 720 donors and added high-resolution HLA genotyping to investigate patterns of TCR occurrence. Roughly 300 gigabases of sequencing data and roughly 90 million unique TCR sequences were included in an early release covering roughly 700 HLA-typed donors. In an earlier analysis of a few hundred of the donors, high-throughput TCR beta sequencing was used to judge whether each TCR beta V gene segment behaved as functional or pseudogenic. The study aimed to test whether cataloging public T cell receptors could reveal signatures of past pathogen exposure. All discovery cohort repertoires had been generated using a single sequencing platform. Of the 300 to 500 genotyped donors, 80% to 90% were placed in the genetic ancestry cluster associated with self-reported Caucasian donors. Genome-wide SNP genotypes for about three fifths of the roughly 700 donors were used in a later genetic analysis, which treated that subset as a discovery cohort. The study used immunosequencing to profile the T cell repertoires of 600 to 850 subjects and linked those repertoires to cytomegalovirus serostatus. Beyond this particular receptor, the publication reports: Across donors, most TCR sequences were observed very rarely, whereas some public TCRs were present in many individuals. When HLA alleles, especially DR and DQ, strongly co-occurred, attributing TCR associations to individual alleles was difficult. V-gene and J-gene trimming of TCR beta chains was associated with a missense DCLRE1C variant in a later genetic analysis, and the association was replicated in an independent cohort. Broadly in line with IMGT annotations, most TCR beta V segments showed up in productive rearrangements about 90% or about 30% of the time in an earlier analysis of under 700 of the donors. Correlated functional status among segregating V segments might reflect linkage disequilibrium, but an unknown experimental factor could not be ruled out. According to a later analysis, parvovirus B19, influenza, CMV and Epstein-Barr virus appeared linked to several top co-occurrence clusters. Roughly uniform sequencing depth across donors was assumed in presence/absence analyses, although this assumption may not hold. Specific HLA alleles were associated with around 18,000 TCR beta sequences at a false discovery rate of 0.05 in a later analysis. A further reported finding was that TCR beta sequences accurately predicted the HLA-A and HLA-B alleles for most subjects in the first cohort. Because HLA typing was unavailable for some donors at each locus, only the typed subset was used in association tests. The classifier was reported to diagnose cytomegalovirus status with high specificity and sensitivity in both the original cohort and the validation cohort. Some IMGT-functional V segments, including TRBV6-2 and TRBV6-3, could not be distinguished by the 87-base-pair reads and were therefore excluded. The study gave a list of 150 to 200 TCR beta chains associated with cytomegalovirus. According to the authors, the approach could potentially be generalized to other disease states and immunological phenotypes. In a later analysis, TCR association rates were found to vary across HLA loci, with the most associated TCRs seen for DRB1 alleles and the fewest for HLA-C alleles. Because counts were too low, about 15 rarely observed V segments, including chromosome 9 orphons, were left out of the earlier analysis of a few hundred of the donors. In a later analysis, HLA-associated TCR beta chains were found to be more clonally expanded and to have lower generation probabilities than equally common non-associated chains. A group of highly shared sequence variants was considered likely to be a technical artifact of the sequencing pipeline. In vitro tests confirmed that three of the cytomegalovirus-associated TCR beta chains recognize cytomegalovirus antigens. For the cohort, immune exposure information was limited to CMV serostatus. A later genetic analysis reported fewer N-insertions in productive TCRs among donors in an Asian-associated ancestry cluster than the 666-donor mean. This cohort had only TCR beta chains sequenced, and the lack of alpha or paired-chain data limited which features could be detected. Most CMV-associated TCR beta chains appeared to be HLA-restricted in a later analysis, and the HLA associations seemed to be driven largely by CMV exposure.

The cohort was made up of 666 healthy bone marrow donors. At the time of sampling, every cohort member was nominally healthy, though immune exposures that went unrecorded were likely present. The donor was CMV seronegative and belonged to the group of 320 or so seronegative cohort members. A peripheral blood sample was collected from each donor, and TCR beta sequencing was performed on peripheral blood mononuclear cells. The Qiagen DNeasy Blood Extraction Kit was used to extract genomic DNA from the blood cell samples. Taken from cysteine to phenylalanine, the CDR3 has 13 residues. Solely the CDR3 DNA is kept, with 39 bases framed from the first base. Trimming takes 5 bases from V and 6 bases from J, and the germline ends sit 15 bases apart. CDR1 and CDR2 are drawn from the germline V gene: SGDLS, YYNGEE. On this clone: It has no known antigen specificity. Qualities for individual bases were not recorded, and no much larger clone is one base off.

The method behind the library was the immunoSEQ multiplex PCR assay. A mixture of 60 forward primers for TCR Vbeta segments and 13 reverse primers for TCR Jbeta segments was used in the multiplex PCR. A multiplex PCR assay on genomic DNA amplified the CDR3 region of rearranged TCR beta genes. Amplified TCR beta libraries were sequenced as 87-base-pair reads on the Illumina HiSeq System. In the source study's methods: A later analysis counted 65 million to 90 million unique TCR beta chains across the roughly 700 repertoires, and around 9.9 million of these chains were shared by at least two donors. Raw reads were error-corrected and collapsed into unique sequences by a nearest-neighbor algorithm in which closely related sequences were merged to remove PCR and sequencing errors. CDR3 sequences were aligned to IMGT reference sequences to assign V, D and J gene segments. For a sequence to be retained, at least a six-nucleotide match to both a V gene segment and a J gene segment was required. A rearrangement was called productive if the CDR3 had no stop codons and remained in frame with V and J, and every other rearrangement was called non-productive. CDR3 was defined according to IMGT convention as the region running from the second conserved V-encoded cysteine to the conserved J-encoded phenylalanine. Sequences without an unambiguous match to a single V gene segment were excluded from the earlier analysis of about 600 of the donors. In an earlier analysis of several hundred of the donors, V segments were called functional above 56.7% productive rearrangements and were called segregating when the between-donor standard deviation exceeded 5%. A statistical classification framework was built for diagnosing cytomegalovirus status from the catalog of TCR beta chain sequences. In a later analysis, TCR nucleotide sequences were compared against IMGT/GENE-DB human TR gene sequences so that V and J genes could be assigned. A later analysis assigned CDR3 sequences and most-parsimonious VDJ recombination scenarios with the TCRdist pipeline. In a later analysis, every TCR beta chain was defined by the combination of its CDR3 amino acid sequence and its V-gene family, and reads without a unique V-gene family were dropped. To address suspected cross-contamination and a sequencing artifact, a later analysis removed 550 to 750 highly shared, low-generation-probability nucleotide sequences. In a later analysis, a clonal expansion index was calculated for each public chain from normalized within-repertoire ranks of inferred template counts. In a later analysis, generation probabilities were computed with a VDJ recombination model fitted to out-of-frame rearrangements, and the resulting probabilities were checked against IGoR. In a later analysis, hypergeometric tests were used to score TCR-TCR, TCR-HLA and TCR-CMV co-occurrence, with a repertoire-size bias correction applied to TCR pairs. To estimate false discovery rates, a later analysis permuted the HLA or CMV assignments 20 times. In a later analysis, co-occurring TCRs were grouped using DBSCAN, and TCRdist sequence similarity was added for clustering within HLA-allele-positive subsets. Repertoires with fewer than 30,000 or more than 120,000 public chains were left out of co-occurrence clustering, as were about 5 repertoires with anomalous nucleotide sharing. Entries here come from immuneACCESS through TCRdb and include only in-frame sequences with V and J called. Some clones fail to appear in such tables; in the studies checked, an unresolved V gene covers under half of the shortfall, and the cause of the remainder is unknown. The V and J calls and clone size come from that table; D and trimming were worked out from the DNA. The sample contains some 130,000 clones, around 80% of them found a single time. The ten largest clones add up to roughly 1.5% of the sample.

The sequenced material came from PBMCs. The chain uses TRBV9 and TRBJ2-7; there is no confident call for the D gene. This TCR was sampled from a female donor in good health and CMV-seronegative. The bases read TGTGCCAGCAGTCTTAGCCCAGAGACCGAGCAGTACTTC. Its coded protein is CASSLSPETEQYF.